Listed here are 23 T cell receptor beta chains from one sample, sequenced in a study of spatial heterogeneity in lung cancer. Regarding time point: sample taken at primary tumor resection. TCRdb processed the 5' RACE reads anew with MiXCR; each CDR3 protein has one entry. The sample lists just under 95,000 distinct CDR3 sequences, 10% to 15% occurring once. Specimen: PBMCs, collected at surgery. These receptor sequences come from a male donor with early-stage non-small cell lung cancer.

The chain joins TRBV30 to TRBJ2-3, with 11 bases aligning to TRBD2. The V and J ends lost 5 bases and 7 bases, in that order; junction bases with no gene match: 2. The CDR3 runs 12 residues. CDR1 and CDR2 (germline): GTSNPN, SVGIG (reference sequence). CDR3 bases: TGTGCCTGGGGACTAGCGGGCCATACGCAGTATTTT. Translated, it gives CAWGLAGHTQYF.

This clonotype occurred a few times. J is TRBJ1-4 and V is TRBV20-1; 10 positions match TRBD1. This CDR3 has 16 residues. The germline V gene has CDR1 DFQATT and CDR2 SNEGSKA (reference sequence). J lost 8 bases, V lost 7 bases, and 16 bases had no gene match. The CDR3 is CSVAPPDRGRKEKLFF. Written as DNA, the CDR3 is TGCAGTGTTGCCCCCCCCGACAGGGGGCGCAAAGAAAAACTGTTTTTT.

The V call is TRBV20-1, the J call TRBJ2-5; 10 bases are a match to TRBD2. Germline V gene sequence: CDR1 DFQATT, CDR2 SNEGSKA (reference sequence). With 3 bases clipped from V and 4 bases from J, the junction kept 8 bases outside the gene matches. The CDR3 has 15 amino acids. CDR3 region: CSASLLSGRLETQYF. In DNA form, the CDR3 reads TGCAGTGCTAGTTTACTTAGCGGGAGGTTAGAGACCCAGTACTTC.

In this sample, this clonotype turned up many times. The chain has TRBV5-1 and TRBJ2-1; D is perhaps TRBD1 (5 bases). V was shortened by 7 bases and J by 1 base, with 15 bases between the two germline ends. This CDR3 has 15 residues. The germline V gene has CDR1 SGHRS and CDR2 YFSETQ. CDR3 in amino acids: CASGNSGNSYNEQFF. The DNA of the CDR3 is TGCGCCAGCGGTAATTCAGGGAATTCCTACAATGAGCAGTTCTTC.

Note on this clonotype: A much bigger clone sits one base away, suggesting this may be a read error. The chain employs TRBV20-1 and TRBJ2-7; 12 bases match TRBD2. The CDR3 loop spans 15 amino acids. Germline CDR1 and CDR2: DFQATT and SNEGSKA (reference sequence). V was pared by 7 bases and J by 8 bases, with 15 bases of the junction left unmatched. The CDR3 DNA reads TGCAGTGGTTCCACCCCCCTAGCGGGAGGGTACAAGCAGTACTTC. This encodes CSGSTPLAGGYKQYF.

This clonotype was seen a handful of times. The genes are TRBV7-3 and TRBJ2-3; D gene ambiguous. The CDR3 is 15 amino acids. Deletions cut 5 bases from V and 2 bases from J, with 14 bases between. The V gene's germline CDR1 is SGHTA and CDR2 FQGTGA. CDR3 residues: CASSPGPMLTDTQYF. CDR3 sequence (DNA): TGTGCCAGCAGCCCTGGACCGATGCTCACAGATACGCAGTATTTT.

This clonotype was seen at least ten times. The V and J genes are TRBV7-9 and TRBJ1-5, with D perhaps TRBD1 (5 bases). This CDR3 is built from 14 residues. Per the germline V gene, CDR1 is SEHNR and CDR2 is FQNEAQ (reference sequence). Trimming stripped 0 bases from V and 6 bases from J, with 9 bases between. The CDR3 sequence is CASSLAGGSQPQHF. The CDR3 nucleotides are TGTGCCAGCAGCTTAGCGGGGGGAAGTCAGCCCCAGCATTTT.

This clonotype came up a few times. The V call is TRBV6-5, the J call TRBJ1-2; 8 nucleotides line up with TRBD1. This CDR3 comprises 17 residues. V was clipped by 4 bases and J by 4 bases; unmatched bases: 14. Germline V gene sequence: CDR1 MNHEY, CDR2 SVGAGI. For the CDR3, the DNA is TGTGCCAGCAGTTTATTCGGACAGGGTGATATGCGCTATGGCTACACCTTC. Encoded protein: CASSLFGQGDMRYGYTF.

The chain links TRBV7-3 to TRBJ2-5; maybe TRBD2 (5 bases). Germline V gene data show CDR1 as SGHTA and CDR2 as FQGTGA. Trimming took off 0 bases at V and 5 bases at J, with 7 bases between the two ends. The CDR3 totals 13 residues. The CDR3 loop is CASSLTGGETQYF. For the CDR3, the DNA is TGTGCCAGCAGCTTAACAGGCGGGGAGACCCAGTACTTC.

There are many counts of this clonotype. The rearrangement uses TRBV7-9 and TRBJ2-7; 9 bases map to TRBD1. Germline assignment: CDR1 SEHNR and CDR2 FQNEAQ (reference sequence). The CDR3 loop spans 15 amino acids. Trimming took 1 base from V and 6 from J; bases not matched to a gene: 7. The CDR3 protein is CASSLDPGQGGEQYF. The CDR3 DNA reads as TGTGCCAGCAGCTTAGATCCGGGACAGGGAGGCGAGCAGTACTTC.

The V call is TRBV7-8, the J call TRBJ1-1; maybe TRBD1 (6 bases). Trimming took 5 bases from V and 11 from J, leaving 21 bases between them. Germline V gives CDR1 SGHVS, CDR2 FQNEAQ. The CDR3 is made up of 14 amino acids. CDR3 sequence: CASSHSRDTANAFF. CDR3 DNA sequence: TGTGCCAGCAGCCACAGCCGGGACACCGCCAACGCTTTCTTT.

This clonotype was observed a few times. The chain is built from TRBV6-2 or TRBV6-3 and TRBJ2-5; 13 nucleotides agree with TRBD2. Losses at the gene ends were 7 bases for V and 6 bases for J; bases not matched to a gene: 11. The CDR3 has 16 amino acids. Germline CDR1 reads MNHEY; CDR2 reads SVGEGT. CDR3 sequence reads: CASKRPGLAGTKTQYF. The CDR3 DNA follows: TGTGCCAGCAAACGTCCGGGACTAGCGGGGACGAAGACCCAGTACTTC.

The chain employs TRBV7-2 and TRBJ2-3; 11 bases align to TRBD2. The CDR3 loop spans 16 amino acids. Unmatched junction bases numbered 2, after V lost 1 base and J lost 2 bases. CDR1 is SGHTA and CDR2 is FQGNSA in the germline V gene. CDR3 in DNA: TGTGCCAGCAGCTTAGTAGCGGGGGGGCTCACAGATACGCAGTATTTT. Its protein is CASSLVAGGLTDTQYF.

The CDR3 spells CAIRTGASNTGELFF. The CDR3, as DNA: TGTGCCATCAGGACAGGGGCGTCTAACACCGGGGAGCTGTTTTTT. The rearrangement links TRBV10-3 to TRBJ2-2; 8 nucleotides match TRBD1. Germline V gives CDR1 ENHRY, CDR2 SYGVKD. V shed 6 bases, J shed 2 bases, and the junction held 5 bases outside the gene matches. The CDR3 is 15 residues long.

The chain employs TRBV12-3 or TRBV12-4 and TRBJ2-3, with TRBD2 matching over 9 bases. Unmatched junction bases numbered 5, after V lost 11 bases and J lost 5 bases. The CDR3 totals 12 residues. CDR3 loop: CAAGGAGDTQYF. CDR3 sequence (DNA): TGTGCCGCGGGGGGGGCAGGAGATACGCAGTATTTT.

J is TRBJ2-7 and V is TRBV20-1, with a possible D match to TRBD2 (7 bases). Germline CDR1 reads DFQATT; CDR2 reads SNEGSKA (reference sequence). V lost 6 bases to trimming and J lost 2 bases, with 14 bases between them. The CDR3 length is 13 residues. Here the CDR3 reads CSARARGPYEQYF. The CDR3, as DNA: TGCAGTGCCAGGGCGCGGGGGCCCTACGAGCAGTACTTC.

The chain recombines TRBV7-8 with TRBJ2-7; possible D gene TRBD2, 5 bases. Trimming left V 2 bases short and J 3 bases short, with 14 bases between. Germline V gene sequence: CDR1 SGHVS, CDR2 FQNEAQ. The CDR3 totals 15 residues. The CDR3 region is CASSLMRVEGYEQYF. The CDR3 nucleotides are TGTGCCAGCAGCTTAATGAGGGTAGAGGGCTACGAGCAGTACTTC.

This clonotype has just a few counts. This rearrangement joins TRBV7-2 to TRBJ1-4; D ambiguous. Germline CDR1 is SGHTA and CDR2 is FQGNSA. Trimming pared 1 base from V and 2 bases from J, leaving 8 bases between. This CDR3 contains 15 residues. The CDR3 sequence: CASSLVSVTNEKLFF. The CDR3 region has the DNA TGTGCCAGCAGCTTAGTATCCGTCACTAATGAAAAACTGTTTTTT.

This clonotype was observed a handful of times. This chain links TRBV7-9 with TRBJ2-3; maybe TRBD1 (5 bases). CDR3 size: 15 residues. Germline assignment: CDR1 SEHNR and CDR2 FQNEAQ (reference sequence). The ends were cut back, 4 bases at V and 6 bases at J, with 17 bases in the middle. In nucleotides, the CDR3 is TGTGCCAGCAGCTCAACAGGTTCGCAAGGGGATACGCAGTATTTT. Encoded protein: CASSSTGSQGDTQYF.

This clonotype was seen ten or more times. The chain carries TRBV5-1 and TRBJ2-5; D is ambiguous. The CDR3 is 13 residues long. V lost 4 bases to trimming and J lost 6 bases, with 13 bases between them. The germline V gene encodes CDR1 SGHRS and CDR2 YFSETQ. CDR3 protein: CASSPETFQTQYF. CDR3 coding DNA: TGCGCCAGCAGCCCCGAGACGTTTCAGACCCAGTACTTC.

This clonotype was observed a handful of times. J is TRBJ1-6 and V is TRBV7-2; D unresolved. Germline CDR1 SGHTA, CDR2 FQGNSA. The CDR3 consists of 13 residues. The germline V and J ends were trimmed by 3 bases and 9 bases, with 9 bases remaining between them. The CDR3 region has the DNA TGTGCCAGCAGCTTCGAGGATGTTTCACCCCTCCACTTT. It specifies CASSFEDVSPLHF.

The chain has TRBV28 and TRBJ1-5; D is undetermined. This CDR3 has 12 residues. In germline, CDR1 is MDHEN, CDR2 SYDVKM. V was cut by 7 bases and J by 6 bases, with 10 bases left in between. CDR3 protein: CASKSRFQPQHF. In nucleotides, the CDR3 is TGTGCCAGCAAGTCGCGGTTTCAGCCCCAGCATTTT.

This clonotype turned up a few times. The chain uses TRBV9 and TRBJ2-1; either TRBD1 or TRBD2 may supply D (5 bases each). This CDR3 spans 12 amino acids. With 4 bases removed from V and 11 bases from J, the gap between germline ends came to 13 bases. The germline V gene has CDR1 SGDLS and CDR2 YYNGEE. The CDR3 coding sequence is TGTGCCAGCAGCTCCGTGGGGGAAAAGCAGTTCTTC. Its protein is CASSSVGEKQFF.